Listed below are T cell receptor beta chains from one sample, sequenced in a study of T-cell memory formation after mild COVID-19. Each CDR3 protein is one row after TCRdb ran MiXCR on the 5' RACE reads. The profile shows about 260,000 distinct CDR3 sequences, roughly 8.2% of them singletons. The specimen sequenced was PBMCs or a T cell subset sorted from them (not recorded which). These receptors originate from a man younger than 35 who had mild COVID-19 (a few samples of this study predate the infection). Cell type and time point are not known. Both conserved end residues are part of each CDR3. The D gene is left open where the match is weak. Clone size, where shown, is once, few, many, or a class for clones that have expanded.

TRBD1 | TRBJ2-7 | TRBV2 | once | TGTGCCAGCAGGAGAGGACAGGGAGCCTACGAGCAGTACTTC | CASRRGQGAYEQYF
- | TRBJ2-3 | TRBV11-2 | - | TGTGCCAGCAACCTAAGGGGGGGTTCAGATACGCAGTATTTT | CASNLRGGSDTQYF
- | TRBJ2-1 | TRBV6-2/TRBV6-3 | many | TGTGCCAGCAGTACTGGGTCCTACAATGAGCAGTTCTTC | CASSTGSYNEQFF
- | TRBJ1-2 | TRBV7-2 | few | TGTGCCAGCACGACGTCCGCAGGGCATACTAACTATGGCTACACCTTC | CASTTSAGHTNYGYTF
TRBD2 | TRBJ2-1 | TRBV27 | - | TGTGCCAGCAACAATCCCGGGGGGGAGGAAAGCAATGAGCAGTTCTTC | CASNNPGGEESNEQFF
- | TRBJ1-1 | TRBV29-1 | - | TGCAGCGTTGAAGAGAGGGGCAGGAGCACTGAAGCTTTCTTT | CSVEERGRSTEAFF
- | TRBJ2-4 | TRBV2 | many | TGTGCCATCGCTCTTACGGAGACAACTCAGTACTTC | CAIALTETTQYF
TRBD2 | TRBJ2-1 | TRBV11-2 | few | TGTGCCAGCAGCTTAGGGGACTACACATGGAATGAGCAGTTCTTC | CASSLGDYTWNEQFF
- | TRBJ1-1 | TRBV20-1 | - | TGCAGTGCAACGACGGCAGCAACTGAAGCTTTCTTT | CSATTAATEAFF
- | TRBJ2-2 | TRBV3-1 | many | TGTGCCAGCAGCCAACTCAGTAGGGAGCTGTTTTTT | CASSQLSRELFF
TRBD2 | TRBJ2-1 | TRBV5-1 | - | TGCGCCAGCGTGGCGTTAGCGGGGGCCCCCGCGGGGGAGCAGTTCTTC | CASVALAGAPAGEQFF
TRBD1 | TRBJ1-2 | TRBV20-1 | - | TGCAGTGCTTTGACAGGGACGTTTAACTATGGCTACACCTTC | CSALTGTFNYGYTF
- | TRBJ2-3 | TRBV28 | few | TGTGCCAGCAAGGGATTCGCTAGCACAGATACGCAGTATTTT | CASKGFASTDTQYF
TRBD1 | TRBJ2-5 | TRBV6-5 | - | TGTGCCAGCAGTTACTCGACAGGGAACGGAGAGACCCAGTACTTC | CASSYSTGNGETQYF
- | TRBJ2-5 | TRBV29-1 | - | TGCAGCGTTTTTAAAAAAGAGACCCAGTACTTC | CSVFKKETQYF
TRBD1 | TRBJ1-5 | TRBV7-7 | few | TGTGCTAGCAGCATCCCGGGACAGGGGGCTCAGCCCCAGCATTTT | CASSIPGQGAQPQHF
- | TRBJ1-2 | TRBV7-9 | - | TGTGCCAGCAGCTTAACGGAGGGGGGCGCGAGGGGCTACACCTTC | CASSLTEGGARGYTF
TRBD2 | TRBJ2-5 | TRBV9 | - | TGTGCCAGCAGCGTCGGCGGCGGGGGGGCGATAGGTGCAGAGACCCAGTACTTC | CASSVGGGGAIGAETQYF
TRBD1 | TRBJ2-7 | TRBV5-1 | few | TGCGCCAGCAGCTTGGGGCAGGGGGCTAGCGAGCAGTACTTC | CASSLGQGASEQYF
TRBD2 | TRBJ2-3 | TRBV6-6 | few | TGTGCCAGCAGTTACCCCGGGGGGGCCACAGATACGCAGTATTTT | CASSYPGGATDTQYF
- | TRBJ2-7 | TRBV7-2 | few | TGTGCCAGCAGCTTGAAAAGTCTTTGGCAGGGTCCCTACGAGCAGTACTTC | CASSLKSLWQGPYEQYF
- | TRBJ2-5 | TRBV9 | few | TGTGCCAGCAGCGTAGGAGAAGCGGGCCAAGAGACCCAGTACTTC | CASSVGEAGQETQYF
TRBD1 | TRBJ2-3 | TRBV4-1 | few | TGCGCCAGCAGCCAGTACAGGGGCAGCGATACGCAGTATTTT | CASSQYRGSDTQYF
TRBD1 | TRBJ2-7 | TRBV5-1 | - | TGCGCCAGCAGCACGGGAGGATGGGGGACAGGGGTGTCCTACGAGCAGTACTTC | CASSTGGWGTGVSYEQYF